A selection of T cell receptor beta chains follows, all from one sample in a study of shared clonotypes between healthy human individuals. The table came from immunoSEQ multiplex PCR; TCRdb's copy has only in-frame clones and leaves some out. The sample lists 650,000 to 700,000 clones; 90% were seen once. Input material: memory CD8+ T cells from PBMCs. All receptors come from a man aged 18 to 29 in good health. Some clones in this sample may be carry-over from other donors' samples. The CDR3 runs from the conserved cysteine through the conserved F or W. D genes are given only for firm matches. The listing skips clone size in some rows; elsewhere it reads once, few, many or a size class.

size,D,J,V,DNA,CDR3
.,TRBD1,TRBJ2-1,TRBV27,TGTGCCAGCAGTTTAGGCAGGGGGCACGGTGAGCAGTTCTTC,CASSLGRGHGEQFF
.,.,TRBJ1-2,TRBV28,TGTGCCAGCAGTTCCAAGGGCAGGGCGGGAAATGGCTACACCTTC,CASSSKGRAGNGYTF
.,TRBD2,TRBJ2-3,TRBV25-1,TGTGCCAGCAGTTCGCGGGAGCCCACAGATACGCAGTATTTT,CASSSREPTDTQYF
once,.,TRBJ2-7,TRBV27,TGTGCCAGCAGTCCGAGGGCGTATTACGAGCAGTACTTC,CASSPRAYYEQYF
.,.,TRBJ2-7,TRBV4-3,TGCGCCAGCAGCCAAGATGGCTCCTACGAGCAGTACTTC,CASSQDGSYEQYF
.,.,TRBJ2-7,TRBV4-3,TGCGCCAGCAGCCAACACCGGGCCGGAAGCTACGAGCAGTACTTC,CASSQHRAGSYEQYF
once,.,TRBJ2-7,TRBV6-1,TGTGCCAGCAGTGAAGGTGTTAGCTTATCCTACGAGCAGTACTTC,CASSEGVSLSYEQYF
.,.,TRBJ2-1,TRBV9,TGTGCCAGCAGCGTAGGTCGCAATGAGCAGTTCTTC,CASSVGRNEQFF
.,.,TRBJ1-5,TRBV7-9,TGTGCCAGCAGCTCCTTGGGGGCACAGCCCCAGCATTTT,CASSSLGAQPQHF
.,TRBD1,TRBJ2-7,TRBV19,TGTGCCAGTAGTACTGCGGACAGGGGTTCCTACGAGCAGTACTTC,CASSTADRGSYEQYF
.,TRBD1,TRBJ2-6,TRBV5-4,TGTGCCAGCAGCCACAGGGGTTCTGGGGCCAACGTCCTGACTTTC,CASSHRGSGANVLTF
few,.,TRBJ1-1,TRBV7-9,TGTGCCAGCAGGACAGTGAACACTGAAGCTTTCTTT,CASRTVNTEAFF
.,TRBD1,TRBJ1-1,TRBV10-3,TGTGCCATCAGTGCCGCCGGGACAGGGAATGAAGCTTTCTTT,CAISAAGTGNEAFF
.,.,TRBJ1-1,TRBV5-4,TGTGCCAGCAGCTTGGAGTTAGGGTTGAACACTGAAGCTTTCTTT,CASSLELGLNTEAFF
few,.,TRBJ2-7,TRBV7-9,TGTGCCAGCAGCGGCGACAGCTACGAGCAGTACTTC,CASSGDSYEQYF
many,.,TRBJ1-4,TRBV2,TGTGCCAGACAATCAATGCCGGATAATGAAAAACTGTTTTTT,CARQSMPDNEKLFF
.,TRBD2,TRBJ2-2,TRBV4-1,TGCGCCAGCAGCCATCTTGCGGGAGGGCCCGGCACCGGGGAGCTGTTTTTT,CASSHLAGGPGTGELFF
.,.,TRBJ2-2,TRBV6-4,TGTGCCAGCAGTCGGACAGCCACCGGGGAGCTGTTTTTT,CASSRTATGELFF
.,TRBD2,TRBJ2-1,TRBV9,TGTGCCAGCAGCGTACTAGCGGGAGGGTACAATGAGCAGTTCTTC,CASSVLAGGYNEQFF
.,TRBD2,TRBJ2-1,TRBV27,TGTGCCAGCAGATCCGGGACTAGCCTCTACAATGAGCAGTTCTTC,CASRSGTSLYNEQFF
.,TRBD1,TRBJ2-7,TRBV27,TGTGCCAGCAGTTTACTCCAGACAGGGGACGAGCAGTACTTC,CASSLLQTGDEQYF
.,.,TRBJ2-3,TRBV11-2,TGTGCCAGCACCATTGGGACCTCCACAGATACGCAGTATTTT,CASTIGTSTDTQYF
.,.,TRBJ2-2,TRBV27,TGTGCCAGCAGTTGGCAGGGGATATCCGGGGAGCTGTTTTTT,CASSWQGISGELFF
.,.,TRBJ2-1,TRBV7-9,TGTGCCAGCAGCGTACTAGGGGGTCCCTCACAAAATGAGCAGTTCTTC,CASSVLGGPSQNEQFF
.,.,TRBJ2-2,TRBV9,TGTGCCAGCAGCTCGCCAGGGGCAGGGCTAAACACCGGGGAGCTGTTTTTT,CASSSPGAGLNTGELFF
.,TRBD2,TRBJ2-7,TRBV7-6,TGTGCCAGCAGCCCCGACCCCGGGACTAGCGGATACGAGCAGTACTTC,CASSPDPGTSGYEQYF
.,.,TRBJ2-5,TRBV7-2,TGTGCCAGCAGCTTAGCCTTCGACAGACCCCAAGAGACCCAGTACTTC,CASSLAFDRPQETQYF
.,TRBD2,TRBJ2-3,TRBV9,TGTGCCAGCAGCGTTTATAGCGGGGGCACAGATACGCAGTATTTT,CASSVYSGGTDTQYF
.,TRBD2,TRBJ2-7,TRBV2,TGTGCCAGCAGTCTCCCACCGGGACTAGCGGGAGAAACGCAGTACTTC,CASSLPPGLAGETQYF
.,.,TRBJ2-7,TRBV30,TGTGCCTGGAGTGTAAGTTCCGAGCAGTACTTC,CAWSVSSEQYF
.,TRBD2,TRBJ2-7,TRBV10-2,TGCGCCAGCGGTATAGCGGGGGGGGACTACGAGCAGTACTTC,CASGIAGGDYEQYF
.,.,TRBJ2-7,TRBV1,TGCACCAGCAGCCCCTTCGAGCAGTACTTC,CTSSPFEQYF
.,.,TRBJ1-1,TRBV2,TGTGCCAGCAGTCCGATTAGGCTTGAAGCTTTCTTT,CASSPIRLEAFF
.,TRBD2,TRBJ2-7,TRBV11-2,TGTGCCAGCAGCTTAGCACGCCTAGCGGCCTTAAACGAGCAGTACTTC,CASSLARLAALNEQYF
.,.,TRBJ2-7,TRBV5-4,TGTGCCAGCAGTCTCGGGGCTTTTTACGAGCAGTACTTC,CASSLGAFYEQYF